The present T cell receptor beta chain was sequenced within a study of immune evolution from preneoplasia to lung adenocarcinoma. CDR1 is SGHTA, CDR2 FQGNSA, per germline. This CDR3 has 13 amino acids. The ends were cut back, 2 bases at V and 6 bases at J, with 9 bases in the middle. This clone has just a few counts. Repertoires were generated with immunoSEQ multiplex PCR, while TCRdb's copy carries only in-frame clones and drops some. The sample lists about 5,100 clones; under 80% were seen once. The V gene is TRBV7-2, the J gene TRBJ2-3; either TRBD1 or TRBD2 may supply D (5 bases each). Material for sequencing was FFPE minimally invasive lung adenocarcinoma tissue. This receptor was taken from a person between 50 and 70 years old with lung adenocarcinoma. DNA for the CDR3: TGTGCCAGCAGCTTACGCTGGGGGGATACGCAGTATTTT. Translating it yields CASSLRWGDTQYF.